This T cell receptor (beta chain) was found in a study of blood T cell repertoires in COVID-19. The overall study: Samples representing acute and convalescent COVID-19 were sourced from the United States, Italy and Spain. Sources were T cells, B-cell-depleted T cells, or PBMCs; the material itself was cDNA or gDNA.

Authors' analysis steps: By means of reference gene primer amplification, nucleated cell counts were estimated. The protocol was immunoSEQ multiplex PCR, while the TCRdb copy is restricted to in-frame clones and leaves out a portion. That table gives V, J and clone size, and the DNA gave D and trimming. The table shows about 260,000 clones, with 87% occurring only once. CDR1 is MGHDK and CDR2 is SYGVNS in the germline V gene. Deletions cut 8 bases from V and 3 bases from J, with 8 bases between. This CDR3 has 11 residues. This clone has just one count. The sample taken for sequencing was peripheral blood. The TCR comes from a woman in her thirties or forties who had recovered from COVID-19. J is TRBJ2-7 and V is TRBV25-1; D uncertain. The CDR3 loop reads CASSIHYEQYF. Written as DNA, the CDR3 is TGTGCCAGCTCTATCCACTACGAGCAGTACTTC.